Listed below are T cell receptor beta chains from one sample, sequenced in a study of blood T cell repertoires in COVID-19. Here immunoSEQ multiplex PCR was the method, and the copy in TCRdb shows in-frame clones only, minus some. The sample lists about 220,000 clones; over 75% were seen once. Material for sequencing was peripheral blood. The origin of the receptors is a human donor in a cohort sampled during active COVID-19. Both conserved end residues are part of each CDR3. Fields, in order: D gene, clone size, J gene, V gene, CDR3 DNA, CDR3 protein. The D gene is left open where the match is weak. The size of a clone is reported for some rows only, either as once, few or many, or as a class for expanded clones.

>-|-|TRBJ2-3|TRBV6-6
TGTGCCAGCTCCTGGCGGGAAAGCACAGATACGCAGTATTTT
CASSWRESTDTQYF
>-|-|TRBJ2-1|TRBV5-1
TGCGCCAGCAGCTCCACAGTTACAAGTGAGCAGTTCTTC
CASSSTVTSEQFF
>TRBD1|-|TRBJ2-7|TRBV6-5
TGTGCCAGCAGTTACACAACAGGGGTCTCCTACGAGCAGTACTTC
CASSYTTGVSYEQYF
>TRBD1|once|TRBJ1-1|TRBV9
TGTGCCAGCAGCCCCTGGGACAGGGGAAACACTGAAGCTTTCTTT
CASSPWDRGNTEAFF
>-|few|TRBJ1-2|TRBV24-1
TGTGCCACCAGTGATCCGGGACACGGCGGCTACACCTTC
CATSDPGHGGYTF
>TRBD1|-|TRBJ1-5|TRBV27
TGTGCCAGCAGTAAGGGACAGGGAATCAATCAGCCCCAGCATTTT
CASSKGQGINQPQHF
>TRBD2|once|TRBJ2-7|TRBV3-1/TRBV3-2
TGTGCCAGCAGCCAAGATGCCCCGGGACTAGCGGGACTCTACGAGCAGTACTTC
CASSQDAPGLAGLYEQYF
>TRBD2|-|TRBJ2-3|TRBV18
TGTGCCAGCTCACCACTGCTAGCGGCTAGCACAGATACGCAGTATTTT
CASSPLLAASTDTQYF
>-|-|TRBJ1-4|TRBV4-3
TGCGCCAGCAGCCAAGTTCATTCAGGGGTTAGACTGTTTTTT
CASSQVHSGVRLFF
>TRBD1|once|TRBJ1-2|TRBV7-2
TGTGCCAGCAGCCCCGGGACAGGGGTGAACTATGGCTACACCTTC
CASSPGTGVNYGYTF
>TRBD1|-|TRBJ1-6|TRBV27
TGTGCCAGCAGTTTAGCTGGGACAGGGTCGGGATCACCCCTCCACTTT
CASSLAGTGSGSPLHF
>TRBD1|few|TRBJ1-5|TRBV2
TGTGCCAGTAGCCGGGACAGCCATAGCAATCAGCCCCAGCATTTT
CASSRDSHSNQPQHF
>TRBD2|-|TRBJ2-7|TRBV27
TGTGCCAGCAGTTTAACGGCCGGACTAGCGGATTCCTACGAGCAGTACTTC
CASSLTAGLADSYEQYF
>TRBD2|-|TRBJ2-7|TRBV7-2
TGTGCCAGCAGCTCCCCGGGACTAGCGAATTACGAGCAGTACTTC
CASSSPGLANYEQYF
>-|-|TRBJ2-1|TRBV5-6
TGTGCCAGCAGCTTGGGCTGGAGCTCCTACAATGAGCAGTTCTTC
CASSLGWSSYNEQFF
>TRBD2|-|TRBJ2-7|TRBV3-1/TRBV3-2
TGTGCCAGCAGCCAAAAGGGAAGCGGGGAGTACTTC
CASSQKGSGEYF
>-|once|TRBJ2-3|TRBV18
TGTGCCAGCTCACCCCAAAGCACAGATACGCAGTATTTT
CASSPQSTDTQYF
>TRBD1|-|TRBJ1-5|TRBV18
TGTGCCAGCTCATCACAGGGGGACAATCAGCCCCAGCATTTT
CASSSQGDNQPQHF
>TRBD2|-|TRBJ2-1|TRBV18
TGTGCCAGCTCACGATTACTAGCGGGAATTGGTGAGCAGTTCTTC
CASSRLLAGIGEQFF
>TRBD1|-|TRBJ2-7|TRBV9
TGTGCCAGCAGCATCCGGGACAGGGATAAGCAGTACTTC
CASSIRDRDKQYF
>-|once|TRBJ2-7|TRBV12-3/TRBV12-4
TGTGCCAGCAGTTCTCAGGGGCGCAGTGTCTTC
CASSSQGRSVF
>-|-|TRBJ1-1|TRBV11-1
TGTGCCAGCAGCTTAGGGCACAACACTGAAGCTTTCTTT
CASSLGHNTEAFF
>-|-|TRBJ1-1|TRBV28
TGCGCCAGCAGTCGACAGCCGATGAACACTGAAGCTTTCTTT
CASSRQPMNTEAFF
>-|-|TRBJ1-4|TRBV28
TGTGCCAGCGGGAAACAGGGCCGAAGCGAAAAACTGTTTTTT
CASGKQGRSEKLFF
>-|-|TRBJ1-1|TRBV6-4
TGTGCCAGCAGTGACGGACAAAACGAGGACACTGAAGCTTTCTTT
CASSDGQNEDTEAFF
>-|-|TRBJ2-7|TRBV11-2
TGTGCCAGCAGCTACCCGGGATCCTACGAGCAGTACTTC
CASSYPGSYEQYF
>TRBD1|-|TRBJ2-2|TRBV7-2
TGTGCCAGCAGCTTAGGAGGGCAGGGGGCCGGGGAGCTGTTTTTT
CASSLGGQGAGELFF
>TRBD2|-|TRBJ2-3|TRBV4-3
TGCGCCAGCAGCCAAGAGAGTAGCGGGAGGGCCTTGGCGGATACGCAGTATTTT
CASSQESSGRALADTQYF
>-|-|TRBJ1-1|TRBV21-1
TGTGCCAGCAGCAAAGAAGGGGGCGAGAACACTGAAGCTTTCTTT
CASSKEGGENTEAFF
>-|-|TRBJ2-2|TRBV24-1
TGTGCCACCAGTGATCCGCTTAAAGGGGTGAGGACCGGGGAGCTGTTTTTT
CATSDPLKGVRTGELFF
>TRBD2|few|TRBJ2-5|TRBV6-5
TGTGCCAGCAGTCGGGCGGGAGGACAACAAGAGACCCAGTACTTC
CASSRAGGQQETQYF
>TRBD1|-|TRBJ2-7|TRBV5-1
TGCGCCAGCAGCGTCTTGGGACAGGGTGTGGACGAGCAGTACTTC
CASSVLGQGVDEQYF
>-|few|TRBJ2-2|TRBV28
TGTGCCAGCAGTTTGAGGGGAGGCACCGGGGAGCTGTTTTTT
CASSLRGGTGELFF
>TRBD1|-|TRBJ1-2|TRBV9
TGTGCCAGCAGCGTCAGCCCGGACAGGAACTATGGCTACACCTTC
CASSVSPDRNYGYTF
>-|few|TRBJ1-5|TRBV30
TGTGCCTGGAGTGCTGGAGCAGGGGTCCAGCCCCAGCATTTT
CAWSAGAGVQPQHF
>-|-|TRBJ2-6|TRBV7-8
TGTGCCAGCAGCTTAGTGGTCGGGGTGACCGGGGCCAACGTCCTGACTTTC
CASSLVVGVTGANVLTF
>-|few|TRBJ1-1|TRBV15
TGTGCCACCAGCACTGTACAGGGAGAGACTGAAGCTTTCTTT
CATSTVQGETEAFF
>-|few|TRBJ1-1|TRBV30
TGTGCCTGGAGTCCTCGGGGTTACAACACTGAAGCTTTCTTT
CAWSPRGYNTEAFF
>TRBD1|once|TRBJ2-5|TRBV25-1
TGTGCCAGCAGTTGGACAGGGGGTGGAGAGACCCAGTACTTC
CASSWTGGGETQYF
>-|few|TRBJ1-5|TRBV6-5
TGTGCCAGCAGGCCAGTTGGGGAGAGCAATCAGCCCCAGCATTTT
CASRPVGESNQPQHF
>-|once|TRBJ2-5|TRBV6-5
TGTGCCAGCAGTTACCCTCAGGAGACCCAGTACTTC
CASSYPQETQYF
>-|-|TRBJ1-5|TRBV6-2/TRBV6-3
TGTGCCAGCAGTTACGGGGGAGGCCAGCCCCAGCATTTT
CASSYGGGQPQHF
>TRBD2|-|TRBJ2-7|TRBV9
TGTGCCAGCAGCGCAGACGTCCCGGGACTAGCGGGAGGAATACTCGTGTACGAGCAGTACTTC
CASSADVPGLAGGILVYEQYF
>TRBD1|-|TRBJ1-5|TRBV5-5
TGTGCCAGCAGCCTCGGGACAGGGCATGGTCAGCCCCAGCATTTT
CASSLGTGHGQPQHF
>-|-|TRBJ2-7|TRBV4-1
TGCGCCAGCAGCCAAGCCGAGAGCTCCTACGAGCAGTACTTC
CASSQAESSYEQYF
>TRBD1|once|TRBJ2-4|TRBV29-1
TGCAGCGTTGGACAGGGGGCCAAAAACATTCAGTACTTC
CSVGQGAKNIQYF
>-|-|TRBJ1-1|TRBV5-1
TGCGCCAGCAGCGCGGACAGCTTTACTGAAGCTTTCTTT
CASSADSFTEAFF
>-|few|TRBJ1-4|TRBV7-8
TGTGCCAGCAGCAAGGACAGCTTTAATGAAAAACTGTTTTTT
CASSKDSFNEKLFF
>TRBD1|-|TRBJ2-5|TRBV11-3
TGTGCCAGCAGCTTCCAGGGGGAGGAGACCCAGTACTTC
CASSFQGEETQYF
>-|-|TRBJ1-1|TRBV16
TGTGCCAGCAGCCCCCGGGGCACTGAAGCTTTCTTT
CASSPRGTEAFF
>TRBD2|-|TRBJ2-1|TRBV18
TGTGCCAGCTCACCACAAGCGGGAGGGCTGGGGCAGTTCTTC
CASSPQAGGLGQFF
>-|-|TRBJ2-6|TRBV14
TGTGCCAGCAGCCAAGGCAGTTACTCTGGGGCCAACGTCCTGACTTTC
CASSQGSYSGANVLTF
>TRBD1|once|TRBJ2-1|TRBV6-5
TGTGCCAGCAGCCCCGGGACAGGGGTCATCAATGAGCAGTTCTTC
CASSPGTGVINEQFF
>TRBD1|-|TRBJ2-7|TRBV7-2
TGTGCCAGCAGCCAGGACAGGGCCTCGATCTACGAGCAGTACTTC
CASSQDRASIYEQYF